This T cell receptor (beta chain) comes out of a study of PD-1 blockade in classical Hodgkin lymphoma. Study at large: Intravenous nivolumab at 3 mg/kg was given to patients every 2 weeks.

This CDR3 has 17 residues. Trimming removed 4 bases from V and 8 bases from J, with 22 bases in between. Germline CDR1 reads SGDLS; CDR2 reads YYNGEE. Here immunoSEQ multiplex PCR was the method, and the copy in TCRdb shows in-frame clones only, minus some. The sample lists some 25,000 clones; about 70% were seen once. Findings and caveats of the study: The causes of the repertoire differences, possibly disease activity or prior therapy, remain undefined.

Of note for this clone: The antigen is not known.

Described time point: cycle 4 day 1 (C4D1), after more than five weeks of nivolumab. Every one of the patients relapsed after autologous stem cell transplantation (brentuximab vedotin exposure was variable). Each best response was a complete response, a partial response or progressive disease. This chain links TRBV9 with TRBJ1-6; D gene unclear. The sequence was collected from a human donor with classical Hodgkin lymphoma. Sequenced material: peripheral blood mononuclear cells (PBMCs), taken before the fourth cycle of nivolumab. The CDR3 coding sequence is TGTGCCAGCAGCCCCCGATCCCAAGGATCGGCGTATTCACCCCTCCACTTT. The encoded protein is CASSPRSQGSAYSPLHF.